The 5 T cell receptor beta chains in this list originate from one sample, sequenced in a study of blood T cell repertoires in COVID-19. Measured with immunoSEQ multiplex PCR; TCRdb has only the in-frame clones, and not every one. This table holds 400,000 to 450,000 clones, over 75% found once. The sample comprised PBMCs or T cells enriched from blood (not recorded which). Receptors originate from a man younger than 40 who had recovered from COVID-19.

The V and J genes are TRBV14 and TRBJ2-1; D is perhaps TRBD2 (6 bases). Trimming removed 2 bases at V and 1 base at J, with 6 bases between. This CDR3 comprises 14 residues. Germline V gives CDR1 SGHDN, CDR2 FVKESK. CDR3 loop: CASSQSGSYNEQFF. The CDR3 nucleotides are TGTGCCAGCAGCCAAAGCGGGTCCTACAATGAGCAGTTCTTC.

V and J are TRBV24-1 and TRBJ1-2; 8 positions match TRBD1. The CDR3 length is 13 residues. CDR1 and CDR2 from the germline V gene are KGHDR and SFDVKD. Germline trimming cut 3 bases from V and 7 bases from J; bases unmatched to any gene: 3. The CDR3 coding sequence is TGTGCCACCAGTGATAGGACAGGGTTTGGCTACACCTTC. It is translated as CATSDRTGFGYTF.

The gene calls are TRBV5-1 and TRBJ2-5; 10 bases line up with TRBD2. The CDR3 consists of 15 residues. J gave up 7 bases and V 4 bases, and 10 bases lay outside the gene matches. CDR1 is SGHRS, CDR2 YFSETQ, per germline. The CDR3 DNA is TGCGCCAGCAGCACAACTAGCGGGGCGGTTGGGACCCAGTACTTC. This sequence encodes CASSTTSGAVGTQYF.

This clone was detected once. The chain carries TRBV20-1 and TRBJ2-3; 7 nucleotides line up with TRBD2. The J segment lost 2 bases and the V segment lost 3 bases, leaving 2 bases of the junction unmatched. The CDR3 covers 13 residues. Germline assignment: CDR1 DFQATT and CDR2 SNEGSKA (reference sequence). For the CDR3, the DNA is TGCAGTGCTAGTCGGGACTACACAGATACGCAGTATTTT. Translating gives CSASRDYTDTQYF.

The chain employs TRBV9 and TRBJ2-3, with 10 bases fitting TRBD2. J was trimmed by 6 bases and V by 4 bases; bases with no gene match: 8. The CDR3 has 15 residues. The germline gives CDR1 SGDLS, CDR2 YYNGEE. The CDR3 DNA sequence: TGTGCCAGCAGCCCTGAAGCGGGAGGGTTGGATACGCAGTATTTT. Translated: CASSPEAGGLDTQYF.